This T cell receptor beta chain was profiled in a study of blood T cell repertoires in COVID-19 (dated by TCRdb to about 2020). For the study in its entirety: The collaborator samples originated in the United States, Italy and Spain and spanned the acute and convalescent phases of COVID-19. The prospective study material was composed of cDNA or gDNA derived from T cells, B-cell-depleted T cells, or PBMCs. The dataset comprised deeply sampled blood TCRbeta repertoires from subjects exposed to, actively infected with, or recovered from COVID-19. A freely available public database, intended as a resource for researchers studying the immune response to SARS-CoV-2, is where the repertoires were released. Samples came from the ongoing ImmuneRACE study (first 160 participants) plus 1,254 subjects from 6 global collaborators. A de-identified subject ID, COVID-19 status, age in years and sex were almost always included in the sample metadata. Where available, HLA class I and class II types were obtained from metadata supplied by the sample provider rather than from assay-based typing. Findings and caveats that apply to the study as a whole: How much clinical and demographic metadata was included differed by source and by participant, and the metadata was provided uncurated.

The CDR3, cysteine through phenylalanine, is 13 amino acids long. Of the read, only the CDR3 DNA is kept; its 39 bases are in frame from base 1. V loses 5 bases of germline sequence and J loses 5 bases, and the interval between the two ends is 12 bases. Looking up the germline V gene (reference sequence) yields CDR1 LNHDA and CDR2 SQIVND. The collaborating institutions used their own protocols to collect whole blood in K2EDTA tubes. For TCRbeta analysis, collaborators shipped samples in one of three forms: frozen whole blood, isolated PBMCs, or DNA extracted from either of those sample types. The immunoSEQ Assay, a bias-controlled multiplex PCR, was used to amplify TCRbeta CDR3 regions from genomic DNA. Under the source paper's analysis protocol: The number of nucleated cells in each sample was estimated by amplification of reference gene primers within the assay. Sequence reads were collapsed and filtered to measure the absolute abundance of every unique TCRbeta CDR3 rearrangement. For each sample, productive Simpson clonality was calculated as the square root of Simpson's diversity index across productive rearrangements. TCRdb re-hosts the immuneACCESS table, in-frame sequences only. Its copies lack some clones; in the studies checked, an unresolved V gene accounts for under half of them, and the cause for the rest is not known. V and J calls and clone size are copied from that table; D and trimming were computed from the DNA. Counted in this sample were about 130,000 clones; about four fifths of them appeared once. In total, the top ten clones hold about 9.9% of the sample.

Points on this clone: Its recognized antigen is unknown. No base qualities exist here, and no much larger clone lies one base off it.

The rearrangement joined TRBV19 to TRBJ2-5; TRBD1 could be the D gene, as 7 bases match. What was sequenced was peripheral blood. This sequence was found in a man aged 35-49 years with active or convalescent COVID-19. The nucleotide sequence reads TGTGCCAGTAGTTCGACAGGGAGGGAGACCCAGTACTTC. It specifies CASSSTGRETQYF.